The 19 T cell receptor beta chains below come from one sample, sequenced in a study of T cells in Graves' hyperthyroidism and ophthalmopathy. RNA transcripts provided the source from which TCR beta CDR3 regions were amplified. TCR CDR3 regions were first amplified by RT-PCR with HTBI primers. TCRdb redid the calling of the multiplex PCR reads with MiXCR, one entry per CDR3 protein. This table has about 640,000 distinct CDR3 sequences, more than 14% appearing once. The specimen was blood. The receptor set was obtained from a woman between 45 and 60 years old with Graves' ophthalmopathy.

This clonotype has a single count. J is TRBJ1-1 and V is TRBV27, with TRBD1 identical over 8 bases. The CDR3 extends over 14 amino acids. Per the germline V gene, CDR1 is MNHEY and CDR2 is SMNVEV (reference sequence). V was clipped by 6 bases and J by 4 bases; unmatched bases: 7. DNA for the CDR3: TGTGCCAGCAGCTCCAGGGGGCCGAGCACTGAAGCTTTCTTT. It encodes CASSSRGPSTEAFF.

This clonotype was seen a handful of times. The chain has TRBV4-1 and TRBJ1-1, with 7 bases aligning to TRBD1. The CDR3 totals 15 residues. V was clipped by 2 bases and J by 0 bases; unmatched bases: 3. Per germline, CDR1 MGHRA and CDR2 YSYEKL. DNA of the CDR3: TGCGCCAGCAGCCAATCCGGGACAGTGAACACTGAAGCTTTCTTT. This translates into CASSQSGTVNTEAFF.

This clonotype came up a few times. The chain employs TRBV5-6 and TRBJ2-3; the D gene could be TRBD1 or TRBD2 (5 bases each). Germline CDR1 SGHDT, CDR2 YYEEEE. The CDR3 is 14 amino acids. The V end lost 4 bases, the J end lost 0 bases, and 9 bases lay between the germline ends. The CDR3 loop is CASSRGFSTDTQYF. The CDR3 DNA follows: TGTGCCAGCAGCCGGGGCTTTAGCACAGATACGCAGTATTTT. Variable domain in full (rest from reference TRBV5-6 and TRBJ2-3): DAGVTQSPTHLIKTRGQQVTLRCSPKSGHDTVSWYQQALGQGPQFIFQYYEEEERQRGNFPDRFSGHQFPNYSSELNVNALLLGDSALYLCASSRGFSTDTQYFGPGTRLTVL.

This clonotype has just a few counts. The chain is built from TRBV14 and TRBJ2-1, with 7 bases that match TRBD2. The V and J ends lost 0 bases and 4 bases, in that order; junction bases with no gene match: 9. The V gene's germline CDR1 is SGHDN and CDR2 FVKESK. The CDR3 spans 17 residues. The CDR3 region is CASSQEIRRGIYNEQFF. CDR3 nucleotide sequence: TGTGCCAGCAGCCAAGAGATCAGGCGGGGGATTTACAATGAGCAGTTCTTC.

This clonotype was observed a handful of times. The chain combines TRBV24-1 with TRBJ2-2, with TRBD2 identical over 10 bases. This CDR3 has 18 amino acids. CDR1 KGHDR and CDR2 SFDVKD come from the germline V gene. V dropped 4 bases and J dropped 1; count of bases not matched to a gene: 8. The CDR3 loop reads CATSDNKRLAGNTGELFF. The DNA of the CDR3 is TGTGCCACCAGTGACAACAAACGACTAGCGGGGAACACCGGGGAGCTGTTTTTT.

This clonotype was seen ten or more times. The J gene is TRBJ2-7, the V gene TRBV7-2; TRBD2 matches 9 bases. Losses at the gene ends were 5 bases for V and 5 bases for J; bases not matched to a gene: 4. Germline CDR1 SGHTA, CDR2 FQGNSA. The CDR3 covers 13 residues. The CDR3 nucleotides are TGTGCCAGCAGCAAGCGGGAGGCCCACGAGCAGTACTTC. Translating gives CASSKREAHEQYF.

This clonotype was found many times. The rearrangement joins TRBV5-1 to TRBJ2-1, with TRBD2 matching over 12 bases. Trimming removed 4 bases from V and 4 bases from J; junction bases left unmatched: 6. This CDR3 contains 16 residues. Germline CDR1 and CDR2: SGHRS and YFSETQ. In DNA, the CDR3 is TGCGCCAGCAGCGTCAGACTAGCGGGAGCGTACAATGAGCAGTTCTTC. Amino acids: CASSVRLAGAYNEQFF.

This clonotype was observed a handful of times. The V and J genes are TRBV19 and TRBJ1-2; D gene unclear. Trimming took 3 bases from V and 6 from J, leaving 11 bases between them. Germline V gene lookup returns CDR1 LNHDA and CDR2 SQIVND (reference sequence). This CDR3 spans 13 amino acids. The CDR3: CASSMRWNDGYTF. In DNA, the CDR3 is TGTGCCAGTAGTATGCGGTGGAACGATGGCTACACCTTC.

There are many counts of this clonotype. DNA of the CDR3: TGTGCCAGCAGCTTAACTACAGCGAACACTGAAGCTTTCTTT. Amino acid sequence: CASSLTTANTEAFF. The V and J genes are TRBV11-1 and TRBJ1-1; D unresolved. CDR3 length: 14 residues. The V gene lost 2 bases and the J gene lost 1 base, with 8 bases spanning the gap. Germline V gives CDR1 SGHAT, CDR2 FQDESV (reference sequence).

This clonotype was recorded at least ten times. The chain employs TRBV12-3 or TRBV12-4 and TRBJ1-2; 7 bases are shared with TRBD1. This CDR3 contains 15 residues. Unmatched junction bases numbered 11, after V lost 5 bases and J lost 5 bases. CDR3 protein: CASSRHRGWGYGYTF. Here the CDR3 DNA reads TGTGCCAGCAGTCGTCACAGGGGATGGGGTTATGGCTACACCTTC.

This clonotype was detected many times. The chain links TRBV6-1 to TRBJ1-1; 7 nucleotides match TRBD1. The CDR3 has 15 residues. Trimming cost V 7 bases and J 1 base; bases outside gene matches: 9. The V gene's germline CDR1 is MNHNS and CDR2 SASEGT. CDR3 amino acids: CASTHRGIKNTEAFF. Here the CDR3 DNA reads TGTGCCAGCACCCACAGGGGCATAAAGAACACTGAAGCTTTCTTT.

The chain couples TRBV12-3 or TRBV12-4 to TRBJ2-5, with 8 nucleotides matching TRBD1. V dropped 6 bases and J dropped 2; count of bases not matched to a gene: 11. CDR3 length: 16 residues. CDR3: CASSRQMTGVQETQYF. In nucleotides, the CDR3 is TGTGCCAGCAGCCGCCAAATGACAGGGGTACAAGAGACCCAGTACTTC.

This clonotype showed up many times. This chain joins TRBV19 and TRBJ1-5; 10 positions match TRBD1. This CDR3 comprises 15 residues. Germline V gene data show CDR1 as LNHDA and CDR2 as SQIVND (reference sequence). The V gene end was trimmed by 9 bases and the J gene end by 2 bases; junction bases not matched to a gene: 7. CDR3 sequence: CASSTGTGGNQPQHF. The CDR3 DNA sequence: TGTGCCAGCAGCACGGGGACAGGGGGCAATCAGCCCCAGCATTTT.

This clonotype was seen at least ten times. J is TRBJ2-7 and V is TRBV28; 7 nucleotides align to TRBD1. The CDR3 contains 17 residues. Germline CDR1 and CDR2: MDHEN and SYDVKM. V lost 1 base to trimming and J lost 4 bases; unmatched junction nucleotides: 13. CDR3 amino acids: CASSLYQGVVEQYEQYF. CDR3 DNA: TGTGCCAGCAGTTTATATCAGGGGGTGGTAGAACAGTACGAGCAGTACTTC.

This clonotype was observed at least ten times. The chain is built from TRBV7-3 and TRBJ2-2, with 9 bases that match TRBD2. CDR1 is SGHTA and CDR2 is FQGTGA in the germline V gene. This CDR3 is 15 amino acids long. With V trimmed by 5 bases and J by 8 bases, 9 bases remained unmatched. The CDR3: CASSLSGSGEGELFF. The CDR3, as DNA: TGTGCCAGCAGCCTTAGCGGGAGCGGGGAAGGGGAGCTGTTTTTT. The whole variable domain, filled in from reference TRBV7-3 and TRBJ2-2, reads GAGVSQTPSNKVTEKGKYVELRCDPISGHTALYWYRQSLGQGPEFLIYFQGTGAADDSGLPNDRFFAVRPEGSVSTLKIQRTERGDSAVYLCASSLSGSGEGELFFGEGSRLTVL.

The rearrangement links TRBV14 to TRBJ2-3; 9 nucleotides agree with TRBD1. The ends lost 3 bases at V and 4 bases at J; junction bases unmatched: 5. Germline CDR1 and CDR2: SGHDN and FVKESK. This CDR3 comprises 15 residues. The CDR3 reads CASSHTGGHADTQYF. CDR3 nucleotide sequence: TGTGCCAGCAGCCACACAGGGGGCCACGCAGATACGCAGTATTTT.

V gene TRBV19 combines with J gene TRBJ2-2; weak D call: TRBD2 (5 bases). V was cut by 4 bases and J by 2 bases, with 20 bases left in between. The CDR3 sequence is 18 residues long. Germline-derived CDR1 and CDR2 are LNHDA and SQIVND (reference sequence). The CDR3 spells CASSSAPFFGVNTGELFF. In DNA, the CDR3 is TGTGCCAGTAGTAGCGCCCCCTTCTTCGGGGTCAACACCGGGGAGCTGTTTTTT.

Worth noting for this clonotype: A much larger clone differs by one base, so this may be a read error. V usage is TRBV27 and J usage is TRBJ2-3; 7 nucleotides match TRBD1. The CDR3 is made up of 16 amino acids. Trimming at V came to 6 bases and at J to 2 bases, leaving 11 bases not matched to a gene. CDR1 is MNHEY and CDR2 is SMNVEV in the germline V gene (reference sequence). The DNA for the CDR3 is TGTGCCAGCAGATACCGACAGGGTCGCCCCACAGATACGCAGTATTTT. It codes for CASRYRQGRPTDTQYF.

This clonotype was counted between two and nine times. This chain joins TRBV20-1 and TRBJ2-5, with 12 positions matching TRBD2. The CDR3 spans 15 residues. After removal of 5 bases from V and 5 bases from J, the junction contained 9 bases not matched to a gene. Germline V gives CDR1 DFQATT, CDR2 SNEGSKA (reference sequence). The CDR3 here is CSARPTSGRRETQYF. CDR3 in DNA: TGCAGTGCTCGCCCGACTAGCGGGAGACGGGAGACCCAGTACTTC.